Shown below are 13 T cell receptor beta chains from a single sample sequenced in a study of metastatic and nonmetastatic thyroid tumors. Via MiXCR, TCRdb re-called the PCR reads. The data contain about 20,000 clones, approximately 30% of them singletons. None of the patients had undergone any treatment ahead of thyroid surgery. The sequenced material came from blood. The receptors originated from a female donor with papillary thyroid cancer or a benign thyroid nodule (not recorded which). Some clones in this sample may be carry-over from other donors' samples.

This rearrangement joins TRBV11-2 to TRBJ1-2, with TRBD1 matching over 7 bases. This CDR3 comprises 15 residues. Germline CDR1 SGHAT, CDR2 FQNNGV. V dropped 4 bases and J dropped 6; count of bases not matched to a gene: 11. The CDR3 loop reads CASSSVNRGAHGYTF. CDR3 DNA sequence: TGTGCCAGCAGCTCTGTGAACAGGGGAGCCCATGGCTACACCTTC.

This clone came up many times. A junction boundary mismatches the germline segment, possibly from a read error. Other DNA sequences within the sample encode an identical CDR3. The chain uses TRBV5-6 and TRBJ2-7, with a weak D call TRBD2 (6 bases). Germline loops: CDR1 SGHDT, CDR2 YYEEEE. The CDR3 runs to 15 residues. The chain's CDR3 is CASSPRIGGSYEQYF. In DNA form, the CDR3 reads TGTGCTAGCAGCCCCCGAATCGGGGGATCCTACGAGCAGTACTTC.

By sample fraction, this clone is medium-sized. J is TRBJ1-2 and V is TRBV6-1; 7 bases match TRBD1. This CDR3 comprises 12 residues. Germline lookup yields CDR1 MNHNS and CDR2 SASEGT. Losses at the gene ends were 6 bases for V and 7 bases for J; bases not matched to a gene: 5. CDR3 sequence: CASRKTGSGYTF. The CDR3 DNA reads TGTGCCAGCAGAAAGACAGGGTCTGGCTACACCTTC.

This clone came up a few times. The V call is TRBV19, the J call TRBJ1-5; D is ambiguous. Trimming took off 2 bases at V and 7 bases at J, with 6 bases between the two ends. Germline V gives CDR1 LNHDA, CDR2 SQIVND (reference sequence). This CDR3 region has 12 residues. Here the CDR3 reads CASSIFGQPQHF. The CDR3 DNA is TGTGCCAGTAGTATATTCGGCCAGCCCCAGCATTTT.

This clone appeared many times. The chain recombines TRBV28 with TRBJ2-1; 11 positions match TRBD1. Per germline, CDR1 MDHEN and CDR2 SYDVKM. After removal of 2 bases from V and 6 bases from J, the junction contained 3 bases not matched to a gene. This CDR3 has 15 residues. In DNA, the CDR3 is TGTGCCAGCAGTTTAGGACAGGGGGCAGTCAATGAGCAGTTCTTC. Translating it yields CASSLGQGAVNEQFF. Using reference TRBV28 and TRBJ2-1 for the parts outside the CDR3, the full variable domain is DVKVTQSSRYLVKRTGEKVFLECVQDMDHENMFWYRQDPGLGLRLIYFSYDVKMKEKGDIPEGYSVSREKKERFSLILESASTNQTSMYLCASSLGQGAVNEQFFGPGTRLTVL.

In the case of this clone: The junction shows a germline mismatch at one end, possibly a read error. The chain joins TRBV2 to TRBJ2-1; 7 bases are a match to TRBD2. The CDR3 length is 15 residues. Germline V lookup: CDR1 SNHLY, CDR2 FYNNEI. CDR3 sequence reads: CASRDLGEGLNGQFF. The CDR3 nucleotides read TGTGCCAGCAGGGACCTGGGGGAGGGCCTTAATGGGCAGTTCTTC.

In its sample, this clone was seen many times. V is TRBV7-9 and J is TRBJ1-6; a weak D match, TRBD1 (5 bases). CDR1 is SEHNR and CDR2 is FQNEAQ in the germline V gene (reference sequence). The CDR3 loop spans 15 amino acids. V shed 1 base and J shed 6 bases, with 10 bases lying between them. The CDR3 is CASSLGDRPNSPLHF. The CDR3 region has the DNA TGTGCCAGCAGCTTAGGCGACAGACCTAATTCACCCCTCCACTTT.

This clone appeared many times. The chain has TRBV2 and TRBJ2-2, with D maybe TRBD1 (6 bases). This CDR3 is built from 13 residues. With 7 bases removed from V and 4 bases from J, the gap between germline ends came to 10 bases. Germline CDR1 is SNHLY and CDR2 is FYNNEI. DNA of the CDR3: TGTGCCAGCAATCGAGGGGGCACCGGGGAGCTGTTTTTT. Its translation: CASNRGGTGELFF.

The V call is TRBV12-3 or TRBV12-4, the J call TRBJ2-3, with 7 positions matching TRBD1. This CDR3 region has 16 residues. The ends lost 4 bases at V and 2 bases at J; junction bases unmatched: 9. The DNA for the CDR3 is TGTGCCAGCAGTTCTACCGGGACAGTAGTCACAGATACGCAGTATTTT. It yields the protein CASSSTGTVVTDTQYF.

V is TRBV30 and J is TRBJ2-7, with 7 bases that match TRBD1. V trimming: 0 bases; J trimming: 2 bases; junction bases outside the gene matches: 4. The CDR3 sequence is 14 residues long. The germline V gene encodes CDR1 GTSNPN and CDR2 SVGIG (reference sequence). The CDR3 DNA follows: TGTGCCTGGAGTGTAAGGGGACAGACCTACGAGCAGTACTTC. Residues: CAWSVRGQTYEQYF. The complete variable domain, with remaining parts taken from reference TRBV30 and TRBJ2-7, reads SQTIHQWPATLVQPVGSPLSLECTVEGTSNPNLYWYRQAAGRGLQLLFYSVGIGQISSEVPQNLSASRPQDRQFILSSKKLLLSDSGFYLCAWSVRGQTYEQYFGPGTRLTVT.

This clone is judged medium-sized. This sequence joins TRBV10-1 and TRBJ1-6; D remains ambiguous. Looked up from germline, CDR1 is WNHNN and CDR2 is SYGVQD (reference sequence). Trimming shortened V by 5 bases and J by 5 bases, and 13 bases separated the two germline ends. CDR3 length: 15 residues. The CDR3 DNA is TGCGCCAGCAGTAAAACGGACGGAGATAATTCACCCCTCCACTTT. As protein: CASSKTDGDNSPLHF.

This clone has just a few counts. The chain joins TRBV4-2 to TRBJ1-2; 7 bases map to TRBD1. Germline V CDR1 and CDR2: LGHNA, YNFKEQ. CDR3 length equals 15 residues. The junction had 11 bases not matched to a gene; V was cut back by 4 bases and J by 6 bases. The CDR3 here is CASSLETGGGDGYTF. CDR3 bases: TGTGCCAGCAGCCTCGAAACCGGAGGGGGCGATGGCTACACCTTC.

The sample holds many counts of this clone. The chain employs TRBV20-1 and TRBJ2-5; D remains ambiguous. The CDR3 loop spans 13 amino acids. The V end was cut by 6 bases, the J end by 5 bases, with 16 bases between. Germline lookup yields CDR1 DFQATT and CDR2 SNEGSKA (reference sequence). The CDR3 reads CSAQRDSIETQYF. The CDR3 DNA is TGCAGTGCCCAAAGGGATTCCATCGAGACCCAGTACTTC.